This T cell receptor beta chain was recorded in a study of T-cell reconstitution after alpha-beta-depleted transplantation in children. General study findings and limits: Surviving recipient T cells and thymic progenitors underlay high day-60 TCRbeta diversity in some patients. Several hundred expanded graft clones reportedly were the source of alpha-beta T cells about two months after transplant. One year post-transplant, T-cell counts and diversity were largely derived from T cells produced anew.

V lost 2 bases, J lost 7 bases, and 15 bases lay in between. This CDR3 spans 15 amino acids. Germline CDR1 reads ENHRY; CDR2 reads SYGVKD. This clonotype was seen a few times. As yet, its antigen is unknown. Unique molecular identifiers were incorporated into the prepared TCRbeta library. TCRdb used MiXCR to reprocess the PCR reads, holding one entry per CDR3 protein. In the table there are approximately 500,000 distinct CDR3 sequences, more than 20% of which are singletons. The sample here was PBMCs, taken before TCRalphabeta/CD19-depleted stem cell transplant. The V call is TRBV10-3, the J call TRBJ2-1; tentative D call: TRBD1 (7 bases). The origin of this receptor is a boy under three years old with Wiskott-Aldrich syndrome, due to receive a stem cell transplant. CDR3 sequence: CAISEQGGETNEQFF. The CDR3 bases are TGTGCCATCAGTGAGCAGGGGGGAGAGACGAATGAGCAGTTCTTC.